The source of this T cell receptor beta chain is a study of cytomegalovirus exposure and HLA in healthy donors. Whole-study results and caveats: For most TCR beta V segments, an earlier analysis put the productive rate at about 87% or about 30% of the time.

PCR primers comprised 60 Vbeta and 13 Jbeta primers. Measured with immunoSEQ multiplex PCR; TCRdb has only the in-frame clones, and not every one. Found here are some 170,000 clones, roughly 80% of them singletons; the top ten hold roughly 1.2%. In the case of this clone: Its antigen is unidentified. An end of the junction differs from the germline gene, which may be a read error.

The CDR3 has 15 residues. Germline assignment: CDR1 SSHAT and CDR2 FNYEAQ (reference sequence). The receptor was derived from a woman aged 45-65 years in good health and CMV-seronegative. V and J are TRBV7-7 and TRBJ2-3; tentatively, D is TRBD2 (6 bases). Sequencing input: PBMCs. This CDR3 reads CASSPGLRTTDTQYF. Written as DNA, the CDR3 is TGTGCTAGCAGCCCGGGACTTCGTACCACAGATACGCAGTATTTT.